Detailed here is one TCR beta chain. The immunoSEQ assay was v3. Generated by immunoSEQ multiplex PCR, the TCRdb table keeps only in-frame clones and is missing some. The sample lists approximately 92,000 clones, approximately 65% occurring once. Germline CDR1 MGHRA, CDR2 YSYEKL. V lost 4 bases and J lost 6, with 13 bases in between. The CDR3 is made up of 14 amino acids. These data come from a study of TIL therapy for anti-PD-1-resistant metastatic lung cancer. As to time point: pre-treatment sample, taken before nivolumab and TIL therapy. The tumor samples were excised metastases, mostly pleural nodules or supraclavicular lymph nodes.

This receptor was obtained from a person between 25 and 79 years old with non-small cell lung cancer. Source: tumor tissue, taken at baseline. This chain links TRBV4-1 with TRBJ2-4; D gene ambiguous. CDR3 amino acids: CASSLQRWGNIQYF. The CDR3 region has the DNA TGCGCCAGCAGCCTCCAAAGGTGGGGAAACATTCAGTACTTC.